The present T cell receptor beta chain was sequenced within a study of T cell changes during pregnancy in multiple sclerosis. Profiled with immunoSEQ multiplex PCR; TCRdb holds only in-frame clones, not every one. Of over 55,000 clones listed, roughly 93% were seen once; the top ten hold 1.8%. Per germline, CDR1 LNHDA and CDR2 SQIVND (reference sequence). Trimming shortened V by 6 bases and J by 1 base, and 13 bases separated the two germline ends. The CDR3 has 16 amino acids. V and J are TRBV19 and TRBJ2-6; no definite D call. The clonotype was recovered from a female donor with multiple sclerosis, enrolled in a pregnancy study. Sequencing was performed on peripheral blood, taken after pregnancy. The CDR3 region has the DNA TGTGCCAGTAGGCCTATCCCCGTATCTGGGGCCAACGTCCTGACTTTC. This translates into CASRPIPVSGANVLTF.